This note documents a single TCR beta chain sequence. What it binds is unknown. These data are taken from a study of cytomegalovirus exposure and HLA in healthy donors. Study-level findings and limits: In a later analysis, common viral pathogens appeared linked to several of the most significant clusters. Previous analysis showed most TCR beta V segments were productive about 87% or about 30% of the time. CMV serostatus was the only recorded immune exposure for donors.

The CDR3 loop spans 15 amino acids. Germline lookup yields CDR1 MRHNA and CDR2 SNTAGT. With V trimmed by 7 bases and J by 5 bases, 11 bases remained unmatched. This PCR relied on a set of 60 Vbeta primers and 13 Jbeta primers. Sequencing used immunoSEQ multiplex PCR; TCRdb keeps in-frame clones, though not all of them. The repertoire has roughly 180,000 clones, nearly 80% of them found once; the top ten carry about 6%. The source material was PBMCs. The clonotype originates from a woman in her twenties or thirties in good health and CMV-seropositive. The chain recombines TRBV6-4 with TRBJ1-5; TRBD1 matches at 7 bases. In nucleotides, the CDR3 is TGTGCCAGCATCGACAGGGAGCGAGTGCATCAGCCCCAGCATTTT. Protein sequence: CASIDRERVHQPQHF.